These 5 T cell receptor beta chains came from one sample sequenced in a study of blood T cells in healthy people across ages. Combining a sample-barcoded 5' primer with a J-beta primer mix, a second PCR ran for roughly 7 to 12 cycles. One entry per CDR3 protein, called by TCRdb with MiXCR from the 5' RACE reads. The sample gives approximately 1.5 million distinct CDR3 sequences, about 35% of which show up once; 11% is in the top ten. The sequenced material came from blood. Receptor source: a woman aged 30 to 39 in good health.

This clonotype was seen ten or more times. The rearrangement joins TRBV13 to TRBJ2-3; possibly TRBD2 for D (6 bases). This CDR3 is built from 15 residues. V was trimmed by 4 bases and J by 1 base, leaving 12 bases between them. Germline V lookup: CDR1 PRHDT, CDR2 FYEKMQ (reference sequence). The CDR3 coding sequence is TGTGCCAGCAGCTCCCGGGACTCTGGCACAGATACGCAGTATTTT. Its protein product is CASSSRDSGTDTQYF.

The chain carries TRBV11-2 and TRBJ1-1, with D perhaps matching TRBD1 (5 bases). This CDR3 contains 13 residues. The ends were cut back, 6 bases at V and 10 bases at J, with 18 bases in the middle. Germline CDR1 and CDR2: SGHAT and FQNNGV. The chain's CDR3 is CASRTIRGRGAFF. CDR3 bases: TGTGCCAGCAGAACAATCCGGGGACGAGGAGCTTTCTTT.

In this sample, this clonotype turned up a few times. The chain links TRBV6-6 to TRBJ2-7; maybe TRBD2 (5 bases). Germline V gene data show CDR1 as MNHNY and CDR2 as SVGAGI (reference sequence). CDR3 length equals 16 residues. V was clipped by 6 bases and J by 5 bases, with 23 bases between them. CDR3 sequence (DNA): TGTGCCAGCAGACGGGATAAGGGCTTAGGCGGTCACGAGCAGTACTTC. Translated, it gives CASRRDKGLGGHEQYF.

This clonotype was found once. This chain's CDR3 is CASSLEVLAGGGEQYF. The CDR3 DNA follows: TGCGCCAGCAGCTTGGAAGTCCTCGCGGGAGGAGGAGAGCAGTACTTC. The rearrangement uses TRBV5-1 and TRBJ2-5; 8 bases match TRBD2. The CDR3 sequence is 16 residues long. V shed 0 bases and J 11 bases; nucleotides not matched to a gene: 15. CDR1 SGHRS and CDR2 YFSETQ come from the germline V gene.

V and J are TRBV20-1 and TRBJ2-7; no definite D call. The CDR3 sequence is 16 residues long. Germline V gene data show CDR1 as DFQATT and CDR2 as SNEGSKA (reference sequence). V lost 1 base and J lost 0, with 16 bases in between. Written as DNA, the CDR3 is TGCAGTGCTAGAGCCGCGTCTGGGGTGAACTCCTACGAGCAGTACTTC. Protein: CSARAASGVNSYEQYF.